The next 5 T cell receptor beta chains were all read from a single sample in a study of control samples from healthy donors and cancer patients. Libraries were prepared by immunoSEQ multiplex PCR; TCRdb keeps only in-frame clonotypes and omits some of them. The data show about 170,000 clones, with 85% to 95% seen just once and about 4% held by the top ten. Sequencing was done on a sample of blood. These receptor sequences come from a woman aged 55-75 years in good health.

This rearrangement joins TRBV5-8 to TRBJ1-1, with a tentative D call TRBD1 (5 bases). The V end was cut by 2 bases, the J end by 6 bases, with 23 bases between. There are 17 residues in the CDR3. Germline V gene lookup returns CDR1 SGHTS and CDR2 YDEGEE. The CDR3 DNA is TGTGCCAGCAGCTTATTAATCTGGGACTTTGGAGGGTCTGAAGCTTTCTTT. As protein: CASSLLIWDFGGSEAFF.

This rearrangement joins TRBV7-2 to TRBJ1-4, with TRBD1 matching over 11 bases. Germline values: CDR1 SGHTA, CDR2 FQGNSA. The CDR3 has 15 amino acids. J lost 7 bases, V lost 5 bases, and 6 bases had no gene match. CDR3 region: CASSGMGQGGEKLFF. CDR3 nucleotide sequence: TGTGCCAGCAGCGGGATGGGACAGGGGGGTGAAAAACTGTTTTTT.

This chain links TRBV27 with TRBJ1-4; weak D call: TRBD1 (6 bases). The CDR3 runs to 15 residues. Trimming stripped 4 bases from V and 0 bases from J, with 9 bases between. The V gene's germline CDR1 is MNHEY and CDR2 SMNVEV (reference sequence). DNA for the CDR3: TGTGCCAGCAGTTCCGCAGGGGCAACTAATGAAAAACTGTTTTTT. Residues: CASSSAGATNEKLFF.

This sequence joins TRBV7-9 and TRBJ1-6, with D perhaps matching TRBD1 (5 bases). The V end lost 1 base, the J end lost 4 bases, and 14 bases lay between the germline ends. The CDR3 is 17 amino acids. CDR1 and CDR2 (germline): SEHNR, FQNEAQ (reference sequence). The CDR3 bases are TGTGCCAGCAGCTTAGGGGTAGACAGCTCGTATAATTCACCCCTCCACTTT. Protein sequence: CASSLGVDSSYNSPLHF.

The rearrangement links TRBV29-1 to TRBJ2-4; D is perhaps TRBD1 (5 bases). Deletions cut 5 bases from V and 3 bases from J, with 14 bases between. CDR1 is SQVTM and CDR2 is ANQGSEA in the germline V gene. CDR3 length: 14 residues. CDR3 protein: CSVSQDSSKNIQYF. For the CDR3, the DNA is TGCAGCGTTTCACAGGATTCAAGCAAAAACATTCAGTACTTC.